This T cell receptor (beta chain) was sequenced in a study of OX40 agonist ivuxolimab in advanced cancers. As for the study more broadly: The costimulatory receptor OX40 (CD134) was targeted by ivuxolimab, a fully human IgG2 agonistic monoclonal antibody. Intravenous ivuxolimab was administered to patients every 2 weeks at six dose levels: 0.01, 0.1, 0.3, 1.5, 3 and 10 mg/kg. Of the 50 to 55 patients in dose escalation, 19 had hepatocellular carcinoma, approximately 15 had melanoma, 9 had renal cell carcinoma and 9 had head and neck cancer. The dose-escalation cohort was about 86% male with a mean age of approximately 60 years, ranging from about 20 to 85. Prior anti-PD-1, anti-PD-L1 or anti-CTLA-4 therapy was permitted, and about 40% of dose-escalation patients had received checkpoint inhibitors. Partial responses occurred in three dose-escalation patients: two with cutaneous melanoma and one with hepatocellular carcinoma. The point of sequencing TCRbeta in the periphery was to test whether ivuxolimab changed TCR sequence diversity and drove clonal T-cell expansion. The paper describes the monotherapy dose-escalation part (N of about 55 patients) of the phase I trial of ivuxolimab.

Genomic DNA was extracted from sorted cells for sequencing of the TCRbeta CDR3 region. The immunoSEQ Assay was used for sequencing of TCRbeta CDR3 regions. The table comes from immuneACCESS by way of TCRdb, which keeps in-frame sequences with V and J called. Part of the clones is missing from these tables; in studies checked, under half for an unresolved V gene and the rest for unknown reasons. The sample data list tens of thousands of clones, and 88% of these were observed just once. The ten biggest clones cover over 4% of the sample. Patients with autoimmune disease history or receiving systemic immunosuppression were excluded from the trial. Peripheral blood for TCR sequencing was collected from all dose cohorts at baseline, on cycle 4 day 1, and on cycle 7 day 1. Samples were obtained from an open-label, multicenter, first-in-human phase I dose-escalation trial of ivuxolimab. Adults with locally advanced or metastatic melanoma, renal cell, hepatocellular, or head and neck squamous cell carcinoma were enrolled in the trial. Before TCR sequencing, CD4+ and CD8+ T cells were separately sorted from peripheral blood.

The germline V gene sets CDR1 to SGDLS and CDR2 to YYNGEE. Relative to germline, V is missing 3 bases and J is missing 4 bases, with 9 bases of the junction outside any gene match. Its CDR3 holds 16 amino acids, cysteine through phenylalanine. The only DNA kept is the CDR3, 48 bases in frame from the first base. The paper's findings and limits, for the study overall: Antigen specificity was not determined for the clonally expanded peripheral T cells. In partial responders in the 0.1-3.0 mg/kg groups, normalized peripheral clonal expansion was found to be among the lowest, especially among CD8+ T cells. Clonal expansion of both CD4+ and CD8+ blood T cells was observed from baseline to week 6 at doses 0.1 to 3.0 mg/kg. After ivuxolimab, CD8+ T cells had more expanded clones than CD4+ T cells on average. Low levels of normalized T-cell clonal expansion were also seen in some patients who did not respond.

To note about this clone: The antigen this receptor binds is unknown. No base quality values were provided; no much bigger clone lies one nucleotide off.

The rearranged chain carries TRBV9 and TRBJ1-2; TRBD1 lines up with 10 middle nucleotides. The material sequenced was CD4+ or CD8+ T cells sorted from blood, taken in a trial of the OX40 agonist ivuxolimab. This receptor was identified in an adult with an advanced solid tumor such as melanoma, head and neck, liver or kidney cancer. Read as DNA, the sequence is TGTGCCAGCAGCGGAGCGGGACAGGGGAAGGGCTATGGCTACACCTTC. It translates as CASSGAGQGKGYGYTF.